This entry describes one TCR beta chain. What antigen it recognizes has not been identified. Possible read error: a much larger clone is one base away. Libraries of naive CD8 T cells were built from anywhere between about 18,000 and 1,000,000 sorted cells, with 10%, 30% or 50% of the purified RNA used. On a BD FACSAria II, naive CD8 T cells were FACS-sorted as CD8+CD4-CCR7+CD45RA+ and collected into RLT Plus buffer. Detection sensitivity was tested by spiking Jurkat RNA equal to around 11 TCR copies' worth into samples containing about 20,000-1,000,000 naive CD8 T cells. Enrichment of CD8 T cells was performed with RosetteSep CD8+ T Cell Enrichment Cocktail and Ficoll-Paque, after which ACK red cell lysis was carried out. The library relied on PCR. The run used a NextSeq 500. Bulk TCR libraries were prepared as previously described, using TCR primers listed in Table S5. Purification of total RNA was performed with the Qiagen AllPrep DNA/RNA kit. Before analysis, reads from multiple sequencing runs of the same library were pooled. In the authors' own workflow: Reads were retained only if an exact TCR constant sequence was present, and the retained reads were trimmed to 150 nt and grouped according to their 12-nt molecular barcodes. Reads in each barcode group were sub-clustered using a 15% Levenshtein threshold, and a quality-weighted consensus sequence was built for each RNA molecule. Non-functional sequences were excluded, and lower-count sequences lying one edit away from another sequence were also excluded. Based on a fit of two negative binomial distributions, barcode sub-clusters having less than 20% of the maximum read count were discarded. TCRdb trimmed the raw reads at Q25, called clones with MiXCR and kept productive beta chains. Entries are consolidated by CDR3 protein sequence, retaining the most common genes and DNA. TCRdb's processing, not the study's, gives the V and J calls here. The sample has 45,000 to 55,000 distinct CDR3 sequences on record, around 33% of them singletons. 3.8% of the sample is taken by the ten largest.

This record belongs to a study of molecular identifiers for immune sequencing clone quantification (dated by TCRdb to 2016 to 2018). Study-wide context: In a replicate experiment, RNA from roughly 21,000 or 96,000 naive CD8 T cells was split into five aliquots, four of which were sequenced. This methods study used CD8 T cells to benchmark TCR RNA copy counting and molecular-identifier clustering-based TCR repertoire sequencing (MIDCIRS).

Paper-wide results and their limitations: In CMV-specific effector cells, clones with more than 20 RNA copies contained over 99% of molecules, whereas in naive cells such clones contained under 1% of molecules. Even against a background of around 950,000 naive CD8 T cells, spiked-in Jurkat TCR RNA amounting to a single cell's worth was reported to be detectable. Highly expanded clone sizes could be underestimated because identical TCR molecules may share a barcode. When barcode sub-clustering was omitted, TCR diversity was inflated by chimeric consensus sequences, with chimeras reaching as high as 47%. Spiked-in Jurkat TCR RNA (about 10 copies' worth), which is not part of the donor repertoire, was contained in the naive libraries. Modeling gave about three recovered TCR RNA copies per cell versus about 10 by digital PCR, implying roughly 28% capture efficiency.

The CDR3 has 19 amino acids, counting the end cysteine and phenylalanine. The CDR3 DNA has 57 bases and is translated from base 1. Taken from the germline V gene, the CDR1 and CDR2 loops are MDHEN and SYDVKM. This receptor was taken from a human donor in good health. Some libraries in this study had Jurkat cell RNA spiked in. The rearrangement joined TRBV28 to TRBJ2-4; 15 nucleotides in the junction match TRBD2. The sequenced sample was naive CD8+ T cells from blood, with Jurkat cell RNA spiked in. The cell subset or site label, as the study defines it: FACS-sorted CD8+CD4-CCR7+CD45RA+ naive T cells. The DNA is as follows: TGTGCCAGCAGTTACCCGGGACTAGCGGGAGGTTTAGCCAAAGACATTCAGTACTTC. Its translation reads: CASSYPGLAGGLAKDIQYF.